These 29 T cell receptor beta chains were sequenced from one sample in a study of T cells in tuberculosis. The repertoire was sequenced with immunoSEQ multiplex PCR; TCRdb's copy has only in-frame clones and lacks some. The sample shows about 36,000 clones, over 90% of them seen only once. The source material was PBMCs. These receptors were obtained from a donor aged 5-35 years with latent tuberculosis or without tuberculosis infection.

This chain's CDR3 is CASSAAGTGNYGYTF. The CDR3 DNA is TGTGCCAGCAGCGCGGCGGGGACAGGGAACTATGGCTACACCTTC. The rearrangement uses TRBV6-4 and TRBJ1-2, with 9 nucleotides matching TRBD1. With V trimmed by 6 bases and J by 2 bases, 7 bases remained unmatched. The CDR3 contains 15 residues. Germline lookup yields CDR1 MRHNA and CDR2 SNTAGT.

This chain links TRBV18 with TRBJ1-6, with a possible D match to TRBD1 (5 bases). V dropped 2 bases and J dropped 0 bases, with 14 bases sitting between them. CDR1 is KGHSH and CDR2 is LQKENI in the germline V gene. This CDR3 is built from 18 residues. This CDR3 reads CASSPLGGTSSYNSPLHF. Written as DNA, the CDR3 is TGTGCCAGCTCACCATTGGGGGGGACCAGCTCCTATAATTCACCCCTCCACTTT.

The rearrangement links TRBV18 to TRBJ1-2; 7 nucleotides agree with TRBD1. The CDR3 covers 15 residues. J gave up 0 bases and V 4 bases, and 5 bases lay outside the gene matches. Germline V gene sequence: CDR1 KGHSH, CDR2 LQKENI. Here the CDR3 reads CASSLQDRTNYGYTF. The CDR3, as DNA: TGTGCCAGCTCACTACAGGACAGGACTAACTATGGCTACACCTTC. Looking up the rest from reference TRBV18 and TRBJ1-2 gives the full variable domain: NAGVMQNPRHLVRRRGQEARLRCSPMKGHSHVYWYRQLPEEGLKFMVYLQKENIIDESGMPKERFSAEFPKEGPSILRIQQVVRGDSAAYFCASSLQDRTNYGYTFGSGTRLTVV.

This clone was detected only once. This rearrangement joins TRBV27 to TRBJ2-1, with D possibly matching TRBD2 (5 bases). CDR3 size: 11 residues. CDR1 is MNHEY, CDR2 SMNVEV, per germline (reference sequence). The germline V and J ends were trimmed by 6 bases and 8 bases, with 8 bases remaining between them. CDR3 nucleotides: TGTGCCAGCAGCGAGGGTTATGAGCAGTTCTTC. As protein: CASSEGYEQFF.

The chain combines TRBV19 with TRBJ2-4; D might be TRBD2 (6 bases). Germline V gene data show CDR1 as LNHDA and CDR2 as SQIVND (reference sequence). Trimming shortened V by 9 bases and J by 3 bases, and 15 bases separated the two germline ends. The CDR3 is 14 amino acids. The CDR3 loop is CASAGGVGKNIQYF. DNA for the CDR3: TGTGCCAGCGCCGGGGGAGTTGGCAAAAACATTCAGTACTTC.

This chain uses TRBV10-3 with TRBJ1-3, with D unclear. V lost 3 bases and J lost 8, with 11 bases in between. The germline V gene has CDR1 ENHRY and CDR2 SYGVKD. CDR3 length: 13 residues. The CDR3 spells CAISEYSRDTIYF. The DNA of the CDR3 is TGTGCCATCAGTGAATATTCGAGGGACACCATATATTTT.

This chain connects TRBV9 to TRBJ1-4; D gene unclear. The CDR3 spans 14 residues. Germline CDR1 is SGDLS and CDR2 is YYNGEE. Trimming pared 0 bases from V and 6 bases from J, leaving 9 bases between. CDR3 DNA: TGTGCCAGCAGCGTAGGTACAGCAGATGAAAAACTGTTTTTT. This codes for CASSVGTADEKLFF.

The chain combines TRBV9 with TRBJ1-3; no definite D call. Trimming took off 3 bases at V and 7 bases at J, with 5 bases between the two ends. The CDR3 loop spans 11 amino acids. Looked up from germline, CDR1 is SGDLS and CDR2 is YYNGEE. CDR3 sequence reads: CASSAENTIYF. DNA for the CDR3: TGTGCCAGCAGCGCCGAGAACACCATATATTTT.

In DNA form, the CDR3 reads TGCGCCAGCAGCTTAGAGGTGGGCGAGCAGTACTTC. Translation gives CASSLEVGEQYF. The chain is built from TRBV5-1 and TRBJ2-7; D gene uncertain. V lost 2 bases and J 6 bases, leaving 9 bases between the germline ends. Per the germline V gene, CDR1 is SGHRS and CDR2 is YFSETQ. This CDR3 region has 12 residues.

The genes are TRBV4-3 and TRBJ2-7; TRBD2 aligns across 8 bases. V was clipped by 1 base and J by 4 bases; unmatched bases: 9. The CDR3 extends over 16 amino acids. Germline V gene lookup returns CDR1 LGHNA and CDR2 YSLEER. CDR3 region: CASSQVRGGAMYEQYF. Written as DNA, the CDR3 is TGCGCCAGCAGCCAAGTTCGGGGGGGCGCCATGTACGAGCAGTACTTC.

This rearrangement joins TRBV5-1 to TRBJ1-3; TRBD1 agrees at 8 bases. The CDR3 sequence is 15 residues long. V was clipped by 4 bases and J by 1 base; unmatched bases: 4. Germline V gene lookup returns CDR1 SGHRS and CDR2 YFSETQ. The CDR3 DNA reads as TGCGCCAGCAGCATCGACAGGGGATCTGGAAACACCATATATTTT. This translates into CASSIDRGSGNTIYF.

The chain links TRBV10-3 to TRBJ1-2, with D maybe TRBD1 (5 bases). The CDR3 length is 14 residues. Trimming shortened V by 0 bases and J by 6 bases, and 11 bases separated the two germline ends. Germline CDR1 reads ENHRY; CDR2 reads SYGVKD. The CDR3 DNA reads as TGTGCCATCAGTGAGTCGGTAGGGGAGGATGGCTACACCTTC. Encoded protein: CAISESVGEDGYTF.

The V gene is TRBV30, the J gene TRBJ2-1; the match to TRBD2 covers 15 bases. V trimming: 3 bases; J trimming: 13 bases; junction bases outside the gene matches: 13. Germline V CDR1 and CDR2: GTSNPN, SVGIG (reference sequence). The CDR3 is 16 amino acids. The CDR3 sequence: CAWSQSGTSGGLAQFF. The CDR3, as DNA: TGTGCCTGGAGCCAATCGGGGACTAGCGGGGGGCTGGCCCAGTTCTTC.

The chain links TRBV15 to TRBJ1-2; the match to TRBD1 covers 8 bases. Germline V gene data show CDR1 as LNHNV and CDR2 as YYDKDF (reference sequence). The CDR3 spans 13 residues. Trimming at V came to 4 bases and at J to 6 bases, leaving 4 bases not matched to a gene. CDR3 sequence (DNA): TGTGCCACCAGCATGGACAGGGAAGATGGCTACACCTTC. It codes for CATSMDREDGYTF.

The V call is TRBV6-5, the J call TRBJ1-5; 7 bases agree with TRBD1. V gave up 5 bases and J gave up 4 bases; unmatched junction bases: 5. Germline V gives CDR1 MNHEY, CDR2 SVGAGI. CDR3 length: 14 residues. In nucleotides, the CDR3 is TGTGCCAGCAGTAAAGACAGGGCGAATCAGCCCCAGCATTTT. Translating gives CASSKDRANQPQHF.

J is TRBJ1-2 and V is TRBV9; D call uncertain. Trimming pared 10 bases from V and 0 bases from J, leaving 16 bases between. Germline loops: CDR1 SGDLS, CDR2 YYNGEE. The CDR3 spans 14 residues. The DNA of the CDR3 is TGTGCCGCGGCGAGGGATGAGACTAACTATGGCTACACCTTC. Amino acids: CAAARDETNYGYTF.

This chain joins TRBV20-1 and TRBJ1-1; a weak D match, TRBD1 (6 bases). Germline-derived CDR1 and CDR2 are DFQATT and SNEGSKA (reference sequence). CDR3 length: 10 residues. The V and J ends lost 5 bases and 7 bases respectively, with 8 bases between them. CDR3 DNA: TGCAGTGCTGTCAGGGGTGAAGCTTTCTTT. This gives the protein CSAVRGEAFF.

V usage is TRBV2 and J usage is TRBJ1-2; D not certain. The germline CDR1 and CDR2 sequences are SNHLY and FYNNEI. The CDR3 loop spans 12 amino acids. The ends were cut back, 7 bases at V and 2 bases at J, with 8 bases in the middle. The CDR3 region is CASNEGNYGYTF. The CDR3 DNA reads as TGTGCCAGCAACGAGGGAAACTATGGCTACACCTTC.

The J gene is TRBJ1-2, the V gene TRBV27; TRBD1 agrees at 9 bases. Germline V gene lookup returns CDR1 MNHEY and CDR2 SMNVEV (reference sequence). The V gene end was trimmed by 6 bases and the J gene end by 8 bases; junction bases not matched to a gene: 10. The CDR3 loop spans 14 amino acids. The CDR3 sequence: CASSRAGTGTGYTF. CDR3 nucleotides: TGTGCCAGCAGCCGTGCTGGGACAGGGACCGGCTACACCTTC.

The J gene is TRBJ2-1, the V gene TRBV7-8; 8 bases match TRBD2. This CDR3 contains 15 residues. V shed 5 bases, J shed 6 bases, and the junction held 9 bases outside the gene matches. The V gene's germline CDR1 is SGHVS and CDR2 FQNEAQ. The CDR3 bases are TGTGCCAGCAGCCAAGCCGGTACTAGCGGCAATGAGCAGTTCTTC. It translates to CASSQAGTSGNEQFF.

This clone was seen a single time. The V call is TRBV29-1, the J call TRBJ1-2; D might be TRBD1 (5 bases). The V end lost 5 bases, the J end lost 1 base, and 14 bases lay between the germline ends. Looked up from germline, CDR1 is SQVTM and CDR2 is ANQGSEA. The CDR3 is 14 amino acids. The CDR3 reads CSVIRQNSNYGYTF. The CDR3 DNA reads TGCAGCGTTATCCGACAGAACAGTAACTATGGCTACACCTTC.

The chain links TRBV6-4 to TRBJ2-7; D might be TRBD2 (5 bases). CDR1 and CDR2 (germline): MRHNA, SNTAGT. The CDR3 totals 16 residues. Trimming stripped 5 bases from V and 3 bases from J, with 20 bases between. The CDR3 is CASSTVLNGERYEQYF. As DNA, the CDR3 is TGTGCCAGCAGTACTGTTCTTAACGGGGAACGCTACGAGCAGTACTTC.

V gene TRBV9 combines with J gene TRBJ1-2; D possibly corresponds to TRBD1 (5 bases). Germline V lookup: CDR1 SGDLS, CDR2 YYNGEE. V dropped 3 bases and J dropped 1 base, with 7 bases sitting between them. The CDR3 contains 13 residues. The CDR3 reads CASSAQDNYGYTF. DNA for the CDR3: TGTGCCAGCAGCGCACAGGATAACTATGGCTACACCTTC.

V is TRBV6-1 and J is TRBJ2-3; 8 positions match TRBD1. The CDR3 runs to 15 residues. J was trimmed by 1 base and V by 5 bases; bases with no gene match: 5. Per germline, CDR1 MNHNS and CDR2 SASEGT. The CDR3 region is CASSTLQGGTDTQYF. CDR3 in DNA: TGTGCCAGCAGTACCTTACAGGGGGGCACAGATACGCAGTATTTT.

V is TRBV29-1 and J is TRBJ1-4; a weak D match, TRBD1 (6 bases). CDR3 length equals 15 residues. Germline loops: CDR1 SQVTM, CDR2 ANQGSEA. V lost 5 bases and J lost 2, with 15 bases in between. CDR3 region: CSVSRVGATNEKLFF. The DNA for the CDR3 is TGCAGCGTTAGCAGGGTGGGGGCGACTAATGAAAAACTGTTTTTT.

This rearrangement joins TRBV7-9 to TRBJ2-1; TRBD2 is a possible D gene (6 bases). CDR3 size: 13 residues. Germline V gene data show CDR1 as SEHNR and CDR2 as FQNEAQ (reference sequence). Trimming cost V 4 bases and J 7 bases, with 11 bases left between them. The CDR3 reads CASSSGGRNEQFF. The CDR3 region has the DNA TGTGCCAGCAGCTCTGGGGGGAGGAATGAGCAGTTCTTC.

This rearrangement joins TRBV2 to TRBJ1-6; weak D call: TRBD1 (5 bases). The CDR3 consists of 13 residues. Trimming removed 10 bases from V and 8 bases from J, with 15 bases in between. Germline CDR1 and CDR2: SNHLY and FYNNEI. CDR3 DNA: TGTGCCACCACGGGACTGGCTGATTCACCCCTCCACTTT. Protein product: CATTGLADSPLHF.

This chain links TRBV12-5 with TRBJ1-2; D not resolved. Germline loops: CDR1 LGHNT, CDR2 FRNRAP. V was shortened by 6 bases and J by 0 bases, with 11 bases between the two germline ends. This CDR3 contains 14 residues. CDR3 sequence (DNA): TGTGCTAGTGGCCCCAGGTCTTCTAACTATGGCTACACCTTC. This translates into CASGPRSSNYGYTF.

This chain uses TRBV9 with TRBJ2-3, with D possibly matching TRBD2 (7 bases). This CDR3 has 14 amino acids. Germline CDR1 SGDLS, CDR2 YYNGEE. Trimming pared 3 bases from V and 7 bases from J, leaving 15 bases between. This CDR3 is CASSEGGAQNTQYF. CDR3 nucleotides: TGTGCCAGCAGCGAGGGGGGGGCGCAGAATACGCAGTATTTT.